This T cell receptor beta chain was sequenced during a study of T cells in Graves' hyperthyroidism and ophthalmopathy (dated by TCRdb to the late 2010s). About the study as a whole: Peripheral blood was sampled at the time of initial diagnosis, prior to any treatment. Whether ophthalmopathy could be predicted prospectively was tested in an independent validation cohort made up of some 20 hyperthyroidism patients plus 17 patients who later progressed to ophthalmopathy. TCR V-J signatures able to tell the groups apart were searched for in a discovery cohort of around 95 patients, of whom over 40 had Graves' ophthalmopathy and 57 had stable Graves' hyperthyroidism. The paper describes TCR Vbeta CDR3 sequencing of 130 to 150 peripheral blood samples, made up of 43 ophthalmopathy patients, over 70 hyperthyroidism patients and 17 progressor patients. Thyroid tissue and blood T-cell repertoires from six Graves' hyperthyroidism patients were also compared in the study. After sampling, hyperthyroidism patients received methimazole starting at 30 mg daily, and ophthalmopathy patients received high-dose intravenous methylprednisolone. For training and testing, the 100 or so patients in the discovery cohort were randomly divided in a 7:3 ratio. Overall results and qualifications from the work: Most expanded thyroid clonotypes (frequency above 0.001) were also found in blood, which suggests that blood repertoires may mirror thyroid immune responses. In validation, progression to ophthalmopathy was predicted by the model with approximately 67% sensitivity and 72% to 85% specificity, a median of 6.5 months before onset. Ophthalmopathy was separated from stable hyperthyroidism by a 13 V-J signature model, with 87.88% sensitivity and just over 81% specificity obtained in cross-validation and 80%/75% obtained in testing. No statistical method was used to set the sample size in advance, and investigators knew the group allocation.

Graves' hyperthyroidism was defined as stable when no progression to ophthalmopathy occurred over 18 months of follow-up. Hyperthyroidism patients were aged 18 to 65 years and newly diagnosed, with disease duration of less than 2 months. Patients with uncontrolled infections, other autoimmune diseases, pregnancy or lactation were excluded. Clinical symptoms, serum thyroxine and TRAb, thyroid ultrasound, and orbital computed tomography formed the basis for the diagnoses. Ficoll-Paque density gradient centrifugation was used to isolate PBMCs from around 9.1 ml of fresh peripheral blood. Total RNA was extracted with Trizol reagent, and quality was checked on an Agilent 2100 Bioanalyzer. The CDR3 has 15 amino acids, counting the end cysteine and phenylalanine. The retained sequence is limited to the CDR3, 45 bases, with the frame set at the first base. A distance of 5 bases separates the germline ends of V and J, which lose 0 bases and 0 bases respectively. CDR1 and CDR2 were assigned from the germline V gene (reference sequence) as SEHNR and FQNEAQ.

A remark on this clonotype: Its antigen target is currently unknown. The record has no base qualities; no much larger clone is one base away.

The TCR beta CDR3 regions were amplified from the RNA transcripts. For the first round of RT-PCR on the TCR CDR3, the HTBI primer set was used together with the Qiagen OneStep RT-PCR kit. A second multiplex PCR round built the libraries, followed by size selection and purification. Libraries were sequenced paired-end with 100 bp reads on an Illumina HiSeq2000. The original pipeline was this. SOAPnuke was used to process the raw data, with reads discarded if the reads contained adapters or uncalled bases, had a mean Phred below 15, or lacked an exact constant-primer or identifier match. COPE v1.2.5 was used to merge high-quality paired reads, and clonotypes were defined as unique nucleotide sequences. MiTCR v1.1 was used to align the clonotypes against IMGT TRBV, TRBD and TRBJ reference segments. The analysis included only V-J combinations with a frequency above 0.0001, which together covered around 99% of the repertoires. A TCS score was defined as the ratio of F50 (clonal expansion) to E x V (chaos), with BLOSUM62-based TCRdist applied between CDR3 peptides within each V-J. Welch's t-statistics and random forest reduced roughly 500 V-J features to under 15, which were used in a naive Bayes classifier (R e1071). TCRdb reprocessed the public reads (quality trimming at Q25 with fastp, clone calling with MiXCR) and kept in-frame beta chains. Rows with a matching CDR3 protein are joined into one entry that keeps the most common DNA and genes. TCRdb's processing, not the authors', yielded these V and J calls. This sample has 300,000 or so distinct CDR3 sequences in its table, and about 18% of those were observed once. The leading ten clones occupy less than 65% of the sample.

What was sequenced was blood. In this chain, TRBV7-9 is recombined with TRBJ2-2; no D gene call is confident. This receptor was taken from a woman aged 45 to 65 with Graves' hyperthyroidism. For the CDR3, the sequence is CASSLAATNTGELFF. The DNA sequence is given as TGTGCCAGCAGCTTAGCGGCAACGAACACCGGGGAGCTGTTTTTT.